Shown below are 27 T cell receptor beta chains from a single sample sequenced in a study of shared clonotypes between healthy human individuals. The method was immunoSEQ multiplex PCR; TCRdb's version includes in-frame clones alone and lacks a portion of them. The table includes over a million clones, around 97% detected once. The source material was naive CD4+ T cells sorted from blood. Subset: CD45RA+ positively selected. These receptors all come from a young man in good health.

The gene calls are TRBV5-4 and TRBJ2-3; 7 bases fit TRBD2. The V gene's germline CDR1 is SGHNT and CDR2 YYREEE (reference sequence). Trimming cost V 4 bases and J 2 bases; bases outside gene matches: 4. The length of the CDR3 is 14 residues. DNA of the CDR3: TGTGCCAGCAGCCCCACTAGCGCCACAGATACGCAGTATTTT. Translation: CASSPTSATDTQYF.

V usage is TRBV6-6 and J usage is TRBJ2-7, with D possibly TRBD1 on 5 matching bases. Germline V gives CDR1 MNHNY, CDR2 SVGAGI (reference sequence). The CDR3 loop spans 14 amino acids. The ends were cut back, 4 bases at V and 1 base at J, with 11 bases in the middle. The CDR3 bases are TGTGCCAGCAGTTTTCTAGGGGTTTCCTACGAGCAGTACTTC. Amino acid sequence: CASSFLGVSYEQYF.

This rearrangement joins TRBV29-1 to TRBJ2-5; D gene ambiguous. CDR3 length: 13 amino acids. V was cut by 3 bases and J by 2 bases, with 10 bases left in between. Germline V gene sequence: CDR1 SQVTM, CDR2 ANQGSEA. The CDR3 DNA reads as TGCAGCGTTGATCGTAGTCCGCAAGAGACCCAGTACTTC. Its translation is CSVDRSPQETQYF.

The CDR3 coding sequence is TGTGCCAGCGGAACGGGGGAGATGTCCTACAATGAGCAGTTCTTC. This codes for CASGTGEMSYNEQFF. The rearrangement joins TRBV9 to TRBJ2-1; maybe TRBD2 (6 bases). CDR3 size: 15 residues. Trimming stripped 7 bases from V and 1 base from J, with 15 bases between. Germline CDR1 SGDLS, CDR2 YYNGEE.

This clone was seen just once. This rearrangement joins TRBV12-5 to TRBJ2-1; D gene ambiguous. Germline CDR1 and CDR2: LGHNT and FRNRAP. Trimming left V 3 bases short and J 4 bases short, with 19 bases between. The CDR3 extends over 17 amino acids. The CDR3 DNA is TGTGCTAGTGGTTTCCAACCTTTAGGCAGCACTTACAATGAGCAGTTCTTC. As protein: CASGFQPLGSTYNEQFF. The full variable domain, rest sourced from reference TRBV12-5 and TRBJ2-1, is DARVTQTPRHKVTEMGQEVTMRCQPILGHNTVFWYRQTMMQGLELLAYFRNRAPLDDSGMPKDRFSAEMPDATLATLKIQPSEPRDSAVYFCASGFQPLGSTYNEQFFGPGTRLTVL.

J is TRBJ1-1 and V is TRBV5-4; D remains ambiguous. Between the trimmed V and J ends, which lost 1 base and 5 bases, there was a span of 21 bases. This CDR3 is 17 amino acids long. Germline V CDR1 and CDR2: SGHNT, YYREEE (reference sequence). The chain's CDR3 is CASSLFKSRAEVTEAFF. As DNA, the CDR3 is TGTGCCAGCAGCTTGTTTAAATCCCGGGCGGAGGTAACTGAAGCTTTCTTT.

This clone came up once. The CDR3 DNA is TGTGCCAGCAGCTCATTAGGAGGGTATGGCTACACCTTC. Its translation: CASSSLGGYGYTF. The rearrangement uses TRBV7-9 and TRBJ1-2; D not resolved. V lost 4 bases, J lost 5 bases, and 11 bases lay in between. The CDR3 runs 13 residues. Germline CDR1 SEHNR, CDR2 FQNEAQ (reference sequence).

This chain links TRBV29-1 with TRBJ2-7, with no clear D. CDR3 length: 14 residues. Trimming removed 7 bases from V and 7 bases from J, with 23 bases in between. Germline V gives CDR1 SQVTM, CDR2 ANQGSEA. The DNA of the CDR3 is TGCAGCGCTCCGGACGGACCACTGCCTTGGGAGCAGTACTTC. Translation gives CSAPDGPLPWEQYF.

The V call is TRBV28, the J call TRBJ2-3; perhaps TRBD1 as D (7 bases). The length of the CDR3 is 16 residues. CDR1 and CDR2 (germline): MDHEN, SYDVKM. Trimming shortened V by 11 bases and J by 0 bases, and 21 bases separated the two germline ends. CDR3 DNA: TGTGCCCCAGGGGGGAGGTTTTCCTCTAGCACAGATACGCAGTATTTT. Translating it yields CAPGGRFSSSTDTQYF.

J is TRBJ1-4 and V is TRBV28; 9 bases map to TRBD1. Germline-derived CDR1 and CDR2 are MDHEN and SYDVKM. Trimming cost V 10 bases and J 4 bases; bases outside gene matches: 4. CDR3 size: 13 residues. Here the CDR3 DNA reads TGTGCCACTCCGGGACAGGGTAATGAAAAACTGTTTTTT. This translates into CATPGQGNEKLFF.

About this clone: The sample contains more than one DNA sequence encoding this CDR3. This chain links TRBV5-1 with TRBJ2-7; TRBD1 aligns across 9 bases. The CDR3 covers 14 residues. With V trimmed by 0 bases and J by 4 bases, 2 bases remained unmatched. From germline, CDR1 is SGHRS and CDR2 YFSETQ. CDR3 amino acids: CASSLVQGAYEQYF. The CDR3 nucleotides read TGCGCCAGCAGCTTGGTACAGGGGGCTTACGAGCAGTACTTC.

This chain connects TRBV5-4 to TRBJ2-5; 14 bases are a match to TRBD2. Germline V gene lookup returns CDR1 SGHNT and CDR2 YYREEE (reference sequence). The length of the CDR3 is 15 residues. Losses at the gene ends were 4 bases for V and 4 bases for J; bases not matched to a gene: 3. The CDR3 is CASSETSGRGETQYF. The CDR3 coding sequence is TGTGCCAGCAGCGAGACTAGCGGGAGGGGAGAGACCCAGTACTTC.

This rearrangement joins TRBV7-2 to TRBJ2-3; D is unresolved. Trimming took 8 bases from V and 5 from J, leaving 14 bases between them. The CDR3 is 13 residues long. CDR1 is SGHTA and CDR2 is FQGNSA in the germline V gene. DNA of the CDR3: TGTGCCAGCTCGTCTCACCGGGTAGATACGCAGTATTTT. It yields the protein CASSSHRVDTQYF. The full variable domain, with the rest looked up from reference TRBV7-2 and TRBJ2-3, is GAGVSQSPSNKVTEKGKDVELRCDPISGHTALYWYRQSLGQGLEFLIYFQGNSAPDKSGLPSDRFSAERTGGSVSTLTIQRTQQEDSAVYLCASSSHRVDTQYFGPGTRLTVL.

The rearrangement uses TRBV6-1 and TRBJ1-1, with a weak D call TRBD1 (6 bases). The germline gives CDR1 MNHNS, CDR2 SASEGT. The CDR3 is made up of 14 amino acids. Trimming took off 4 bases at V and 4 bases at J, with 13 bases between the two ends. CDR3 in DNA: TGTGCCAGCAGTGTCGGGGGGGCAGGCACTGAAGCTTTCTTT. This codes for CASSVGGAGTEAFF.

This clone occurred once. The CDR3 loop reads CASSPSGRVATEAFF. In DNA, the CDR3 is TGTGCCAGCAGCCCAAGCGGCAGGGTTGCCACTGAAGCTTTCTTT. V usage is TRBV7-2 and J usage is TRBJ1-1; possible D gene TRBD1, 5 bases. This CDR3 spans 15 amino acids. Germline-derived CDR1 and CDR2 are SGHTA and FQGNSA. Trimming pared 5 bases from V and 4 bases from J, leaving 17 bases between.

The rearrangement uses TRBV6-1 and TRBJ2-4, with 7 bases matching TRBD1. CDR3 length: 11 residues. V lost 8 bases to trimming and J lost 9 bases; unmatched junction nucleotides: 4. From germline, CDR1 is MNHNS and CDR2 SASEGT. The CDR3 DNA reads as TGTGCCAGCCGGACAGGCCCCATTCAGTACTTC. Its translation: CASRTGPIQYF.

This chain connects TRBV28 to TRBJ1-2; TRBD1 agrees at 8 bases. The CDR3 has 14 residues. Germline V gives CDR1 MDHEN, CDR2 SYDVKM. V dropped 6 bases and J dropped 4; count of bases not matched to a gene: 7. CDR3 loop: CASSQQGGPYGYTF. The CDR3 nucleotides read TGTGCCAGCAGCCAACAGGGGGGACCCTATGGCTACACCTTC.

The chain couples TRBV5-4 to TRBJ2-7; 8 nucleotides line up with TRBD2. CDR1 is SGHNT, CDR2 YYREEE, per germline (reference sequence). With V trimmed by 0 bases and J by 0 bases, 2 bases remained unmatched. This CDR3 is built from 15 residues. CDR3: CASSLGLAYSYEQYF. DNA of the CDR3: TGTGCCAGCAGCTTGGGACTAGCGTACTCCTACGAGCAGTACTTC.

This chain joins TRBV5-1 and TRBJ2-7, with D perhaps TRBD1 (6 bases). The CDR3 is 14 residues long. Germline lookup yields CDR1 SGHRS and CDR2 YFSETQ. The V gene lost 4 bases and the J gene lost 5 bases, with 16 bases spanning the gap. This CDR3 reads CASSRDWGRDEQYF. The CDR3 DNA reads TGCGCCAGCAGCCGCGACTGGGGGCGGGACGAGCAGTACTTC.

This chain connects TRBV25-1 to TRBJ2-1; the D is unclear. Germline V gene lookup returns CDR1 MGHDK and CDR2 SYGVNS. With 3 bases removed from V and 12 bases from J, the gap between germline ends came to 9 bases. The CDR3 contains 11 residues. The CDR3 spells CASSEVGGQFF. DNA of the CDR3: TGTGCCAGCAGTGAGGTTGGCGGGCAGTTCTTC.

The chain recombines TRBV6-1 with TRBJ2-3; D not resolved. Germline CDR1 and CDR2: MNHNS and SASEGT. The CDR3 extends over 12 amino acids. Trimming took 4 bases from V and 5 from J, leaving 7 bases between them. The CDR3 loop reads CASSANRDTQYF. The CDR3 nucleotides read TGTGCCAGCAGTGCGAACAGAGATACGCAGTATTTT.

The chain has TRBV9 and TRBJ2-1; D possibly uses TRBD1 or TRBD2 (5 bases each). CDR1 SGDLS and CDR2 YYNGEE come from the germline V gene. This CDR3 has 15 amino acids. Deletions cut 2 bases from V and 5 bases from J, with 14 bases between. As DNA, the CDR3 is TGTGCCAGCAGCGTGTCAGGGAGTGGGGACAATGAGCAGTTCTTC. Translated, it gives CASSVSGSGDNEQFF. Based on the CDR3 plus reference TRBV9 and TRBJ2-1, the full variable domain is DSGVTQTPKHLITATGQRVTLRCSPRSGDLSVYWYQQSLDQGLQFLIQYYNGEERAKGNILERFSAQQFPDLHSELNLSSLELGDSALYFCASSVSGSGDNEQFFGPGTRLTVL.

This chain joins TRBV2 and TRBJ2-1, with 7 bases fitting TRBD2. V lost 3 bases, J lost 6 bases, and 11 bases stayed unmatched. The CDR3 extends over 16 amino acids. The germline V gene encodes CDR1 SNHLY and CDR2 FYNNEI. In nucleotides, the CDR3 is TGTGCCAGCAGTGATTTTAGGGCACGACTAGCCAATGAGCAGTTCTTC. Its translation is CASSDFRARLANEQFF.

The chain couples TRBV10-3 to TRBJ2-5; D is ambiguous. V gave up 2 bases and J gave up 2 bases, with 6 bases separating them. CDR1 is ENHRY, CDR2 SYGVKD, per germline. The CDR3 length is 13 residues. The CDR3 spells CAISERLQETQYF. CDR3 nucleotides: TGTGCCATCAGTGAGAGGCTTCAAGAGACCCAGTACTTC.

This chain joins TRBV10-2 and TRBJ2-1; TRBD2 matches at 11 bases. Germline V gene sequence: CDR1 WSHSY, CDR2 SAAADI. J gave up 2 bases and V 3 bases, and 18 bases lay outside the gene matches. The CDR3 totals 21 residues. The CDR3 reads CASSEKAALSSGRGTYNEQFF. The CDR3 DNA follows: TGCGCCAGCAGTGAAAAGGCGGCCCTTAGTAGCGGGAGGGGGACCTACAATGAGCAGTTCTTC.

The chain employs TRBV9 and TRBJ2-1; the D gene could be TRBD1 or TRBD2 (7 bases each). This CDR3 contains 17 residues. The germline CDR1 and CDR2 sequences are SGDLS and YYNGEE. V shed 4 bases and J shed 6 bases, with 23 bases lying between them. CDR3 in DNA: TGTGCCAGCAGCAGCGGAGGGGGCCAGTCTAGCGGCAATGAGCAGTTCTTC. This gives the protein CASSSGGGQSSGNEQFF.

The chain recombines TRBV19 with TRBJ2-1; 11 bases fit TRBD2. This CDR3 spans 15 amino acids. Germline CDR1 reads LNHDA; CDR2 reads SQIVND (reference sequence). V lost 3 bases to trimming and J lost 2 bases; unmatched junction nucleotides: 0. CDR3 sequence (DNA): TGTGCCAGTAGTATTAGCGGGAGGGCCTACAATGAGCAGTTCTTC. Its protein is CASSISGRAYNEQFF.